This entry lists 28 T cell receptor beta chains sequenced from one sample in a study of vaccination and CD4 T cells after COVID-19. Treatment given: roughly ten-day PBMC culture with coronavirus spike peptide pools or control peptides (ViraFEST assay). Their cognate antigens are unknown. Sequencing of the DNA from cultured CD4+ T cells was carried out with the Oncomine TCR Beta short-read assay. A single record per CDR3 protein comes from TCRdb applying MiXCR to the PCR reads. The table lists about 9,300 distinct CDR3 sequences, 45% to 60% of them singletons. Input material: CD4+ T cells from blood, cultured in vitro. These receptors originate from a human donor who had recovered from COVID-19.

This clonotype was detected only once. This sequence joins TRBV6-1 and TRBJ2-3; 10 bases align to TRBD1. The germline V gene encodes CDR1 MNHNS and CDR2 SASEGT. J was trimmed by 4 bases and V by 6 bases; bases with no gene match: 7. This CDR3 comprises 15 residues. The chain's CDR3 is CASSRGTGDADTQYF. CDR3 sequence (DNA): TGTGCCAGCAGCCGGGGGACAGGGGACGCAGATACGCAGTATTTT.

The chain employs TRBV6-4 and TRBJ2-6; a possible D gene is TRBD1 (5 bases). The V end was cut by 5 bases, the J end by 1 base, with 9 bases between. In germline, CDR1 is MRHNA, CDR2 SNTAGT. The CDR3 length is 15 residues. CDR3 in amino acids: CASSQGASGANVLTF. The CDR3 DNA sequence: TGTGCCAGCAGTCAAGGGGCTTCTGGGGCCAACGTCCTGACTTTC.

This sequence joins TRBV19 and TRBJ2-3, with D possibly TRBD1 on 6 matching bases. Germline V CDR1 and CDR2: LNHDA, SQIVND (reference sequence). V was trimmed by 7 bases and J by 2 bases, leaving 16 bases between them. This CDR3 spans 15 amino acids. In DNA form, the CDR3 reads TGTGCCAGTAATGGGGGCCAGGGGCCCACAGATACGCAGTATTTT. As protein: CASNGGQGPTDTQYF.

The chain combines TRBV7-8 with TRBJ2-2, with D perhaps assigned TRBD1 or TRBD2 (6 bases each). This CDR3 is 17 amino acids long. Germline CDR1 reads SGHVS; CDR2 reads FQNEAQ. Trimming pared 3 bases from V and 5 bases from J, leaving 19 bases between. CDR3 sequence (DNA): TGTGCCAGCAGCTTTAGGGGGGTCCCAGGGGTGACCGGGGAGCTGTTTTTT. This sequence encodes CASSFRGVPGVTGELFF.

This clonotype has a handful of counts. The chain links TRBV10-3 to TRBJ2-3; the match to TRBD1 covers 9 bases. CDR3 length: 16 amino acids. Looked up from germline, CDR1 is ENHRY and CDR2 is SYGVKD. V shed 2 bases, J shed 3 bases, and the junction held 6 bases outside the gene matches. CDR3 DNA sequence: TGTGCCATCAGTGAGGGGACAGGGATTCTGACAGATACGCAGTATTTT. Encoded protein: CAISEGTGILTDTQYF.

The chain carries TRBV28 and TRBJ2-1, with TRBD2 matching 9 bases. This CDR3 contains 19 residues. The trim removed 4 bases at V and 6 bases at J, leaving 19 bases unmatched. In germline, CDR1 is MDHEN, CDR2 SYDVKM. CDR3 in amino acids: CASSSPGDSGSLLVNEQFF. CDR3 nucleotide sequence: TGTGCCAGCAGTTCTCCCGGGGATAGCGGGAGCCTCTTAGTCAATGAGCAGTTCTTC.

V usage is TRBV24-1 and J usage is TRBJ1-6, with a weak D call TRBD1 (6 bases). The CDR3 loop spans 15 amino acids. Trimming stripped 7 bases from V and 4 bases from J, with 13 bases between. CDR1 and CDR2 (germline): KGHDR, SFDVKD. In DNA form, the CDR3 reads TGTGCCACCAGGTGGGACAAGGAATATAATTCACCCCTCCACTTT. It is translated as CATRWDKEYNSPLHF.

This clonotype is termed medium-sized. The rearrangement uses TRBV12-3 or TRBV12-4 and TRBJ1-6; 7 bases agree with TRBD1. Trimming at V came to 6 bases and at J to 0 bases, leaving 11 bases not matched to a gene. This CDR3 comprises 18 residues. The CDR3, as DNA: TGTGCCAGCAGCAGGACAGGAATAAGGAGCTCCTATAATTCACCCCTCCACTTT. It codes for CASSRTGIRSSYNSPLHF.

This clonotype was detected only a few times. The V and J genes are TRBV2 and TRBJ2-7; 9 bases align to TRBD1. CDR3 length: 14 residues. J was trimmed by 4 bases and V by 5 bases; bases with no gene match: 6. Germline values: CDR1 SNHLY, CDR2 FYNNEI. CDR3 loop: CASSIQGATYEQYF. The DNA for the CDR3 is TGTGCCAGCAGTATACAGGGGGCAACATACGAGCAGTACTTC.

This clonotype was detected only a few times. V is TRBV6-1 and J is TRBJ1-2, with 7 positions matching TRBD1. Looked up from germline, CDR1 is MNHNS and CDR2 is SASEGT. V lost 8 bases to trimming and J lost 7 bases; unmatched junction nucleotides: 16. The CDR3 has 15 amino acids. The CDR3 reads CASREDRTGVFGYTF. The CDR3 DNA follows: TGTGCCAGCCGAGAGGACAGGACAGGCGTCTTTGGCTACACCTTC.

This chain connects TRBV19 to TRBJ2-7, with TRBD1 matching over 7 bases. The CDR3 is 13 residues long. V shed 5 bases and J 4 bases; nucleotides not matched to a gene: 5. Germline CDR1 reads LNHDA; CDR2 reads SQIVND (reference sequence). CDR3 protein: CASSGTGVYEQYF. DNA for the CDR3: TGTGCCAGTAGTGGAACAGGGGTGTACGAGCAGTACTTC.

This chain joins TRBV7-8 and TRBJ2-7; 14 positions match TRBD2. The trim removed 5 bases at V and 0 bases at J, leaving 6 bases unmatched. Germline CDR1 SGHVS, CDR2 FQNEAQ. This CDR3 is 17 amino acids long. CDR3 nucleotides: TGTGCCAGCAGCCAAGGACTAGCGGGAGGTAGCTCCTACGAGCAGTACTTC. Translating it yields CASSQGLAGGSSYEQYF.

The chain is built from TRBV2 and TRBJ1-4, with D possibly matching TRBD1 (6 bases). There are 12 residues in the CDR3. The V and J ends lost 4 bases and 8 bases respectively, with 8 bases between them. Germline loops: CDR1 SNHLY, CDR2 FYNNEI. The DNA of the CDR3 is TGTGCCAGCAGTGGCACAGGGGAAAAACTGTTTTTT. Protein: CASSGTGEKLFF.

V usage is TRBV29-1 and J usage is TRBJ1-1, with D maybe TRBD1 (5 bases). Between the trimmed V and J ends, which lost 7 bases and 11 bases, there was a span of 17 bases. The CDR3 extends over 11 amino acids. CDR1 SQVTM and CDR2 ANQGSEA come from the germline V gene. The CDR3 loop is CSGEPQGRAFF. CDR3 nucleotide sequence: TGCAGCGGCGAGCCTCAGGGTCGGGCTTTCTTT. The full variable domain, in which reference TRBV29-1 and TRBJ1-1 provide the parts outside the CDR3, is SAVISQKPSRDICQRGTSLTIQCQVDSQVTMMFWYRQQPGQSLTLIATANQGSEATYESGFVIDKFPISRPNLTFSTLTVSNMSPEDSSIYLCSGEPQGRAFFGQGTRLTVV.

The chain links TRBV7-2 to TRBJ2-7, with 10 bases fitting TRBD2. V was clipped by 1 base and J by 6 bases; unmatched bases: 9. CDR3 length: 16 amino acids. The germline V gene has CDR1 SGHTA and CDR2 FQGNSA. CDR3 region: CASSLVPSGRAIEQYF. The CDR3 DNA follows: TGTGCCAGCAGCTTAGTTCCCAGCGGGAGGGCTATCGAGCAGTACTTC. The variable domain in full, completed from reference TRBV7-2 and TRBJ2-7, reads GAGVSQSPSNKVTEKGKDVELRCDPISGHTALYWYRQSLGQGLEFLIYFQGNSAPDKSGLPSDRFSAERTGGSVSTLTIQRTQQEDSAVYLCASSLVPSGRAIEQYFGPGTRLTVT.

This chain joins TRBV5-1 and TRBJ2-5; TRBD2 agrees at 8 bases. The CDR3 extends over 14 amino acids. Germline CDR1 SGHRS, CDR2 YFSETQ. With 2 bases clipped from V and 5 bases from J, the junction kept 5 bases outside the gene matches. CDR3 DNA sequence: TGCGCCAGCAGCTTAAGAGCGGGAGCGGAGACCCAGTACTTC. This encodes CASSLRAGAETQYF.

The genes are TRBV20-1 and TRBJ2-5, with 9 bases lining up with TRBD2. Germline V gene data show CDR1 as DFQATT and CDR2 as SNEGSKA (reference sequence). The CDR3 is made up of 16 amino acids. The J segment lost 4 bases and the V segment lost 1 base, leaving 10 bases of the junction unmatched. The CDR3 nucleotides are TGCAGTGCTAGAGCCGTGGCGGGGGGGCTGGGAGAGACCCAGTACTTC. Protein sequence: CSARAVAGGLGETQYF.

This clonotype was recorded a few times. The gene calls are TRBV6-5 and TRBJ2-3; 10 bases are a match to TRBD1. Per the germline V gene, CDR1 is MNHEY and CDR2 is SVGAGI. V shed 4 bases, J shed 0 bases, and the junction held 10 bases outside the gene matches. CDR3 length equals 18 residues. Here the CDR3 reads CASSFSRDRGTSTDTQYF. The CDR3 DNA is TGTGCCAGCAGTTTTTCAAGGGACAGGGGCACTAGCACAGATACGCAGTATTTT.

The chain recombines TRBV5-1 with TRBJ2-5; D may match TRBD1 or TRBD2 (7 bases each). This CDR3 region has 15 residues. Germline V gene sequence: CDR1 SGHRS, CDR2 YFSETQ. V lost 0 bases and J 5 bases, leaving 14 bases between the germline ends. The CDR3 loop is CASSLGQGGVETQYF. DNA for the CDR3: TGCGCCAGCAGCTTGGGACAGGGAGGGGTGGAGACCCAGTACTTC.

This chain uses TRBV6-5 with TRBJ2-7, with TRBD2 matching 14 bases. CDR1 MNHEY and CDR2 SVGAGI come from the germline V gene. J gave up 2 bases and V 2 bases, and 2 bases lay outside the gene matches. The CDR3 is made up of 16 amino acids. The CDR3 protein is CASSYRLAGGTYEQYF. Written as DNA, the CDR3 is TGTGCCAGCAGTTACCGACTAGCGGGGGGGACCTACGAGCAGTACTTC.

The CDR3 nucleotides read TGTGCCAGCAGCCCGCGACAGGGGGCGGCCCCTGAAGCTTTCTTT. Protein sequence: CASSPRQGAAPEAFF. The chain carries TRBV11-3 and TRBJ1-1; 10 bases map to TRBD1. This CDR3 is 15 amino acids long. The germline CDR1 and CDR2 sequences are SGHNT and YENEEA. V was clipped by 5 bases and J by 6 bases; unmatched bases: 9.

J is TRBJ2-7 and V is TRBV7-6; 10 bases line up with TRBD2. The CDR3 length is 15 residues. The V gene end was trimmed by 5 bases and the J gene end by 7 bases; junction bases not matched to a gene: 11. Germline V lookup: CDR1 SGHVS, CDR2 FNYEAQ. CDR3 DNA: TGTGCCAGCAGCCCCAGCGGGGGGGCTTCTAGAGAGCAGTACTTC. Translation gives CASSPSGGASREQYF.

This CDR3 is CASSLGGTVYNEQFF. The CDR3 DNA sequence: TGTGCCAGCAGTCTAGGAGGGACAGTCTACAATGAGCAGTTCTTC. The chain joins TRBV7-2 to TRBJ2-1; possible D gene TRBD1, 7 bases. Germline CDR1 SGHTA, CDR2 FQGNSA. This CDR3 region has 15 residues. Trimming pared 6 bases from V and 3 bases from J, leaving 15 bases between. Looking up the rest from reference TRBV7-2 and TRBJ2-1 gives the full variable domain: GAGVSQSPSNKVTEKGKDVELRCDPISGHTALYWYRQSLGQGLEFLIYFQGNSAPDKSGLPSDRFSAERTGGSVSTLTIQRTQQEDSAVYLCASSLGGTVYNEQFFGPGTRLTVL.

V is TRBV11-2 and J is TRBJ2-3; 14 bases map to TRBD2. Germline V gene lookup returns CDR1 SGHAT and CDR2 FQNNGV. The CDR3 has 16 amino acids. V was pared by 1 base and J by 4 bases, with 1 base of the junction left unmatched. CDR3 sequence (DNA): TGTGCCAGCAGCTTAGGACTAGCGGGAGGGTCAGATACGCAGTATTTT. Translation gives CASSLGLAGGSDTQYF.

The DNA of the CDR3 is TGTGCCAGCAGCTTACTCGAAGATACGCAGTATTTT. Its protein product is CASSLLEDTQYF. V is TRBV11-2 and J is TRBJ2-3, with D uncertain. The CDR3 loop spans 12 amino acids. V shed 2 bases and J shed 5 bases, with 5 bases lying between them. CDR1 and CDR2 from the germline V gene are SGHAT and FQNNGV.

The rearrangement uses TRBV7-9 and TRBJ1-5; D gene unclear. Between the trimmed V and J ends, which lost 5 bases and 5 bases, there was a span of 10 bases. Germline loops: CDR1 SEHNR, CDR2 FQNEAQ (reference sequence). The CDR3 sequence is 13 residues long. CDR3 sequence reads: CASSRTADQPQHF. CDR3 nucleotides: TGTGCCAGCAGCCGGACGGCTGATCAGCCCCAGCATTTT.

The chain links TRBV25-1 to TRBJ2-3; no definite D call. CDR1 MGHDK and CDR2 SYGVNS come from the germline V gene. The V end lost 5 bases, the J end lost 0 bases, and 3 bases lay between the germline ends. The CDR3 is 12 residues long. The CDR3 sequence is CASSLSTDTQYF. The DNA of the CDR3 is TGTGCCAGCAGTCTCAGCACAGATACGCAGTATTTT.

The gene calls are TRBV5-1 and TRBJ1-1; D not certain. In germline, CDR1 is SGHRS, CDR2 YFSETQ. The germline V and J ends were trimmed by 3 bases and 0 bases, with 9 bases remaining between them. The CDR3 loop spans 14 amino acids. The CDR3 sequence: CASSSQTLNTEAFF. The CDR3 region has the DNA TGCGCCAGCAGCTCCCAGACCTTGAACACTGAAGCTTTCTTT.